This paragraph covers one TCR beta chain sequence. The data belong to a study of blood T cell repertoires in COVID-19. On the study more broadly: Samples of COVID-19 (acute and convalescent) were obtained from the United States, Italy and Spain. From T cells, B-cell-depleted T cells, or PBMCs came the material, which was cDNA or gDNA.

Original handling: Amplification with reference gene primers provided the estimates of nucleated cell counts. Profiled with immunoSEQ multiplex PCR; TCRdb holds only in-frame clones, not every one. The DNA was the basis for D and trimming; V, J and clone size are from that table. This sample yields 200,000 to 250,000 clones, of which about 91% are seen a single time; more than 0.95% belongs to the top ten. CDR3 length: 16 amino acids. The clonotype originates from a young man with acute or convalescent COVID-19. Material: peripheral blood. The genes are TRBV21-1 and TRBJ2-2; TRBD1 is taken as the D call from the table, unchecked against the DNA. TRBV21-1 is classified as a pseudogene. The CDR3 loop is CASSTQGEMNTGELFF. The CDR3 DNA reads TGTGCCAGCAGCACCCAGGGGGAAATGAACACCGGGGAGCTGTTTTTT.